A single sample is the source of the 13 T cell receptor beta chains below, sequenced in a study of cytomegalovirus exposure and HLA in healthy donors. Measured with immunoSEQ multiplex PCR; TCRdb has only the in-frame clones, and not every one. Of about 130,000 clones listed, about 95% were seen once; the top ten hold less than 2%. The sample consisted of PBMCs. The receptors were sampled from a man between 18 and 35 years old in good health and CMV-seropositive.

The CDR3 protein is CSALDRAGYTF. In DNA, the CDR3 is TGCAGTGCCCTCGACAGGGCTGGCTACACCTTC. This chain connects TRBV20-1 to TRBJ1-2, with 7 positions matching TRBD1. The germline gives CDR1 DFQATT, CDR2 SNEGSKA (reference sequence). J gave up 7 bases and V 6 bases, and 5 bases lay outside the gene matches. The CDR3 is 11 amino acids.

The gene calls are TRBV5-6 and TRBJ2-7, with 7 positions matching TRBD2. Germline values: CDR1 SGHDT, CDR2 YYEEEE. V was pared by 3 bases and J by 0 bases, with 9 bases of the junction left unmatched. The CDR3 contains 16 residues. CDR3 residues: CASSYQAGISSYEQYF. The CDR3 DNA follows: TGTGCCAGCAGCTACCAAGCGGGAATCAGCTCCTACGAGCAGTACTTC.

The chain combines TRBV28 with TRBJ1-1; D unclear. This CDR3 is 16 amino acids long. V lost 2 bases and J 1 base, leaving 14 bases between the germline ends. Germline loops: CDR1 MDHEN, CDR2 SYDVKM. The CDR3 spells CASSLPPGKGNTEAFF. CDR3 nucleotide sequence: TGTGCCAGCAGTTTACCCCCCGGGAAGGGGAACACTGAAGCTTTCTTT.

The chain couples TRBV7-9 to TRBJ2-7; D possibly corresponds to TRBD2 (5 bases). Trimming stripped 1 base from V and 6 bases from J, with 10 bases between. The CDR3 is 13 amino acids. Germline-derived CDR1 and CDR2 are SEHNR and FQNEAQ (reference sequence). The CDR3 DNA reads TGTGCCAGCAGCTTAGGGACTGGGAGCGAGCAGTACTTC. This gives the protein CASSLGTGSEQYF.

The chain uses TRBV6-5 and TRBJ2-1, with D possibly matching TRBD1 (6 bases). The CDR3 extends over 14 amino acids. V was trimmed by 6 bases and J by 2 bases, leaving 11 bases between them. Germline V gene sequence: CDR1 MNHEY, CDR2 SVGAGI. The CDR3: CASRTGTPYNEQFF. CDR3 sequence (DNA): TGTGCCAGCAGGACCGGGACACCCTACAATGAGCAGTTCTTC.

The chain's CDR3 is CSVEDPWSSTDTQYF. The CDR3 DNA is TGCAGCGTTGAAGATCCCTGGAGCAGCACAGATACGCAGTATTTT. The V call is TRBV29-1, the J call TRBJ2-3; D uncertain. Deletions cut 0 bases from V and 0 bases from J, with 10 bases between. The CDR3 loop spans 15 amino acids. Germline CDR1 reads SQVTM; CDR2 reads ANQGSEA.

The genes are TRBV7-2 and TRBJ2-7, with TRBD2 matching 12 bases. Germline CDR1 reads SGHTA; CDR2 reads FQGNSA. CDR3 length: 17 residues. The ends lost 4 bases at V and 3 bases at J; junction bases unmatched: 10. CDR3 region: CASSSSEGTSGYYEQYF. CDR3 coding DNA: TGTGCCAGCAGCTCATCCGAGGGGACTAGCGGGTACTACGAGCAGTACTTC. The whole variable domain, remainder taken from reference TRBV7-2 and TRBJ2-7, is GAGVSQSPSNKVTEKGKDVELRCDPISGHTALYWYRQSLGQGLEFLIYFQGNSAPDKSGLPSDRFSAERTGGSVSTLTIQRTQQEDSAVYLCASSSSEGTSGYYEQYFGPGTRLTVT.

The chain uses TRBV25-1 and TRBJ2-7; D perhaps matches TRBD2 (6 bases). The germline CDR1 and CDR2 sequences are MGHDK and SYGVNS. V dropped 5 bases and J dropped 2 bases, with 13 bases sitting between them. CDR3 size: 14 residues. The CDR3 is CASSPGRGPYEQYF. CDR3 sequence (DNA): TGTGCCAGCAGTCCCGGGAGAGGACCCTACGAGCAGTACTTC.

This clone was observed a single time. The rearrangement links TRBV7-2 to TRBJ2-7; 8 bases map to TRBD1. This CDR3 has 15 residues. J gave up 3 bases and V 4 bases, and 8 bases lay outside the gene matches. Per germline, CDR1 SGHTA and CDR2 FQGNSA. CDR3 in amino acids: CASSYSGQDLYEQYF. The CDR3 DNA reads TGTGCCAGCAGCTACTCGGGACAGGATCTCTACGAGCAGTACTTC.

The CDR3 DNA reads TGTGCCAGCAGTTTAAGGCCAGGGAACTATGGCTACACCTTC. It translates to CASSLRPGNYGYTF. The genes are TRBV27 and TRBJ1-2; the D gene is possibly TRBD1 (5 bases). Germline V gene lookup returns CDR1 MNHEY and CDR2 SMNVEV (reference sequence). The CDR3 sequence is 14 residues long. V lost 2 bases and J lost 2, with 9 bases in between.

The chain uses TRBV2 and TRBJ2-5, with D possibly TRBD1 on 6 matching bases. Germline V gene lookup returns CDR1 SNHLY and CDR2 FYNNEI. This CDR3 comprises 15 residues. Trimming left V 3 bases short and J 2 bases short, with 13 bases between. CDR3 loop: CASSEPGDPQETQYF. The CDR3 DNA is TGTGCCAGCAGTGAGCCAGGGGATCCTCAAGAGACCCAGTACTTC.

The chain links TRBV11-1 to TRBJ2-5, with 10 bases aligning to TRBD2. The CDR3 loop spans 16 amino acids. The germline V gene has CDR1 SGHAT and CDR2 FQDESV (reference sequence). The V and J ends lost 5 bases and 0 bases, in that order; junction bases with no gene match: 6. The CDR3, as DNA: TGTGCCAGCAGCCCTATACTAGCGGGGTACCAAGAGACCCAGTACTTC. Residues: CASSPILAGYQETQYF.

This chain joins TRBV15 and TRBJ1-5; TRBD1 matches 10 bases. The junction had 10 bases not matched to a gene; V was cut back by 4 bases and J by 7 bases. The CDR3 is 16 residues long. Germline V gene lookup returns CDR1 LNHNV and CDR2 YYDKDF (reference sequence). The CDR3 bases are TGTGCCACCAGCACATCCAGGGACAGGGGTGGACAGCCCCAGCATTTT. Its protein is CATSTSRDRGGQPQHF.